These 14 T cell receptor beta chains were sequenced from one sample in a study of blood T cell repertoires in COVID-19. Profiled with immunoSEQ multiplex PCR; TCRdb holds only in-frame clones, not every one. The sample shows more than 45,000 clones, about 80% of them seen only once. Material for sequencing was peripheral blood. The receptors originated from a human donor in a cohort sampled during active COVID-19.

The CDR3 region has the DNA TGTGCCAGCAGCCCTCGGGGACAGACCACCGGGGAGCTGTTTTTT. Translation gives CASSPRGQTTGELFF. The chain links TRBV11-3 to TRBJ2-2; 7 bases line up with TRBD1. CDR3 size: 15 residues. CDR1 and CDR2 (germline): SGHNT, YENEEA. V lost 5 bases and J lost 4; bases outside the gene matches: 7.

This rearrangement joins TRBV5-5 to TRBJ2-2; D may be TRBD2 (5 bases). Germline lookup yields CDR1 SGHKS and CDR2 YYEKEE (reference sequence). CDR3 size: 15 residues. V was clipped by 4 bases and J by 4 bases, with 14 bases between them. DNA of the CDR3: TGTGCCAGCAGCCGCAAACTAGGTTCCACCGGGGAGCTGTTTTTT. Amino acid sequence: CASSRKLGSTGELFF. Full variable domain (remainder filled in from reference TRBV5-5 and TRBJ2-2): DAGVTQSPTHLIKTRGQQVTLRCSPISGHKSVSWYQQVLGQGPQFIFQYYEKEERGRGNFPDRFSARQFPNYSSELNVNALLLGDSALYLCASSRKLGSTGELFFGEGSRLTVL.

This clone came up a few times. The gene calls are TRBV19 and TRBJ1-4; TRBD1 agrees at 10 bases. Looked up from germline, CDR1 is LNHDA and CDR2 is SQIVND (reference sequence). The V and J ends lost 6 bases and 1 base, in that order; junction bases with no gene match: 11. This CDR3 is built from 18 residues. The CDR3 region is CASSPGTGAFRTNEKLFF. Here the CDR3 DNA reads TGTGCCAGTAGCCCCGGGACAGGGGCTTTCCGAACTAATGAAAAACTGTTTTTT.

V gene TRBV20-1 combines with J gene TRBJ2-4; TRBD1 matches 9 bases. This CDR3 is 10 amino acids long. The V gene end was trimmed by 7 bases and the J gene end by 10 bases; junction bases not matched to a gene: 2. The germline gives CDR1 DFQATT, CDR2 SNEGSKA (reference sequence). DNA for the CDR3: TGCAGTGTCGACAGGGGGATTCAGTACTTC. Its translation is CSVDRGIQYF.

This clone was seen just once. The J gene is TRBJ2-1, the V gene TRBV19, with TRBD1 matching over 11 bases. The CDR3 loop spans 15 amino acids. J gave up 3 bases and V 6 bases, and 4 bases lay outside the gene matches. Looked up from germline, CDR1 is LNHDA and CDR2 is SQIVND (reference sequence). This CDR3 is CASRYGTGGYNEQFF. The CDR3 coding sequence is TGTGCCAGTAGATACGGGACAGGGGGCTACAATGAGCAGTTCTTC.

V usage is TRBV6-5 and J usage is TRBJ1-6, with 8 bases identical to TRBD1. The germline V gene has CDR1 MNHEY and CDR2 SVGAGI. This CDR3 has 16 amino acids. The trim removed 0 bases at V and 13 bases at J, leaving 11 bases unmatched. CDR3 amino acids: CASSYSRDRSRLPLHF. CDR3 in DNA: TGTGCCAGCAGTTACTCCCGGGACAGGTCCCGTTTGCCCCTCCACTTT.

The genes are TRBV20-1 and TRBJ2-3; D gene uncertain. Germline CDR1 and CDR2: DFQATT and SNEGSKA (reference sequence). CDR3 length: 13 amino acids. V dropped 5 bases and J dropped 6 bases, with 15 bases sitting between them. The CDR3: CSAGVQFEDTQYF. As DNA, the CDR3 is TGCAGTGCTGGTGTCCAATTCGAGGATACGCAGTATTTT.

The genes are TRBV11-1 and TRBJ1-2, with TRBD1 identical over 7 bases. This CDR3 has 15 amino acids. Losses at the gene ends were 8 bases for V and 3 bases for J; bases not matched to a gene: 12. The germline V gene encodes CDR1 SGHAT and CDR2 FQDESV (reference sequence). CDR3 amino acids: CASAREGTAYYGYTF. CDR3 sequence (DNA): TGTGCCAGCGCCCGAGAGGGGACAGCTTACTATGGCTACACCTTC.

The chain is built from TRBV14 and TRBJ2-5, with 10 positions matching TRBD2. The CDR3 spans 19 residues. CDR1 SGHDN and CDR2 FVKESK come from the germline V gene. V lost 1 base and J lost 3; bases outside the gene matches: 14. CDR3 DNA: TGTGCCAGCAGCCAAGGGGCTAGCGGGAGCAACCCAGGAAAAGAGACCCAGTACTTC. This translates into CASSQGASGSNPGKETQYF.

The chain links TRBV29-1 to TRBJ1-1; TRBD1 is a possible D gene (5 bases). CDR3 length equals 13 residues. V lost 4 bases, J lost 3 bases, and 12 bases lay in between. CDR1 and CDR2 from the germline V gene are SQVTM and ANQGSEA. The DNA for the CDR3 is TGCAGCGTTGGGGACTCAGCTCACACTGAAGCTTTCTTT. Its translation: CSVGDSAHTEAFF.

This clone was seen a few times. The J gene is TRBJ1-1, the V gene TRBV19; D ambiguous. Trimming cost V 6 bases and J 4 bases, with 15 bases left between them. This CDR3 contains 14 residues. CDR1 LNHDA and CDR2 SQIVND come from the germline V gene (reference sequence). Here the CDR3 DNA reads TGTGCCAGTAGCGAGTCCCGGGGTAGCACTGAAGCTTTCTTT. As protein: CASSESRGSTEAFF.

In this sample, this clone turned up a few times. The CDR3 sequence: CASSRGTPILNEQFF. CDR3 in DNA: TGTGCCAGCAGTAGGGGAACTCCCATCTTAAATGAGCAGTTCTTC. The chain carries TRBV6-5 and TRBJ2-1, with D maybe TRBD1 (5 bases). The CDR3 is made up of 15 amino acids. Germline V lookup: CDR1 MNHEY, CDR2 SVGAGI. V was pared by 5 bases and J by 7 bases, with 18 bases between.

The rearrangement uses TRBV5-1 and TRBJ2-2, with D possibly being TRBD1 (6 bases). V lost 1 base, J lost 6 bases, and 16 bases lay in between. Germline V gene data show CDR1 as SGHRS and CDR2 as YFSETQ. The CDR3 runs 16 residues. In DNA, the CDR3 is TGCGCCAGCAGCTTGTCTGGGGGCGAACAGTCCGGGGAGCTGTTTTTT. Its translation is CASSLSGGEQSGELFF.

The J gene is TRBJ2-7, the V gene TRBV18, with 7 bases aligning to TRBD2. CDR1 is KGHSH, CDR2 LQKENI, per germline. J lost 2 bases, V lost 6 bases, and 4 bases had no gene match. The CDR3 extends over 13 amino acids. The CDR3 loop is CASSHGGTYEQYF. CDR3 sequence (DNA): TGTGCCAGCTCCCACGGGGGGACCTACGAGCAGTACTTC.